This T cell receptor beta chain was captured by sequencing in a study of T cells in localized non-small cell lung cancer. Overall study findings and caveats: Adjacent lung was found to contain a median approximately 60 of the top 100 tumor clones. Uninvolved adjacent lung had the highest recorded T cell clonality, with tumor below it. Only one tumor region was sequenced, so heterogeneity remains possible.

The germline V and J ends were trimmed by 1 base and 5 bases, with 12 bases remaining between them. CDR1 and CDR2 from the germline V gene are MGHRA and YSYEKL. The CDR3 consists of 15 residues. The method was immunoSEQ multiplex PCR; TCRdb's version includes in-frame clones alone and lacks a portion of them. The table has approximately 5,600 clones, around 43% seen once; the top ten hold roughly 16%. This clone has a handful of counts. Antigen unknown. This TCR was sampled from a man between 35 and 75 years old with stage I lung adenocarcinoma. The specimen was lung tumor tissue, collected before any cancer treatment. This chain links TRBV4-1 with TRBJ2-1; weak D call: TRBD2 (5 bases). Here the CDR3 DNA reads TGCGCCAGCAGCCAAGGCGAGGGTAGCGACAATGAGCAGTTCTTC. Protein product: CASSQGEGSDNEQFF.